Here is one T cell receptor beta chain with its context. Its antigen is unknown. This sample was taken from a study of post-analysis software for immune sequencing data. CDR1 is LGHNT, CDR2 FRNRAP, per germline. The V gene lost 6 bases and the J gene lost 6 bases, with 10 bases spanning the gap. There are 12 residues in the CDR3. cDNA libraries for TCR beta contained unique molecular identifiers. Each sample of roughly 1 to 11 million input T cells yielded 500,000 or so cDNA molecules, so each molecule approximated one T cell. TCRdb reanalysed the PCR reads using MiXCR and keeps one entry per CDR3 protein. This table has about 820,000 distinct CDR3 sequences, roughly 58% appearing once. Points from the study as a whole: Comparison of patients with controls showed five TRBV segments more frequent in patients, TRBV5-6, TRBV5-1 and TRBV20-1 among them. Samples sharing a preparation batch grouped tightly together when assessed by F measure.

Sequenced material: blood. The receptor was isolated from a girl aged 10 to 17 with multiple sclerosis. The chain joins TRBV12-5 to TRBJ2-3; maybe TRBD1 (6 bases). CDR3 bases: TGTGCTAGTGGCCCTAGGGGGGATACGCAGTATTTT. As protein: CASGPRGDTQYF.